Shown below are 27 T cell receptor beta chains from a single sample sequenced in a study of cytomegalovirus exposure and HLA in healthy donors. The PCR used 60 Vbeta and 13 Jbeta primers. The data were produced by immunoSEQ multiplex PCR, yet TCRdb's version contains in-frame clones alone and is incomplete. The table records over 80,000 clones, less than 80% of them present only once. Specimen: PBMCs. All receptors come from a boy under 18 in good health and CMV-seropositive.

V usage is TRBV7-2 and J usage is TRBJ2-7; D may be TRBD2 (5 bases). Germline assignment: CDR1 SGHTA and CDR2 FQGNSA. Trimming took 5 bases from V and 9 from J, leaving 20 bases between them. The CDR3 is 14 residues long. The CDR3 nucleotides are TGTGCCAGCAGCCTTTACGGGATCCAGTGGGTGCAGTACTTC. Protein product: CASSLYGIQWVQYF.

V is TRBV19 and J is TRBJ2-7; 10 bases are shared with TRBD1. Germline V gives CDR1 LNHDA, CDR2 SQIVND (reference sequence). The J segment lost 10 bases and the V segment lost 3 bases, leaving 12 bases of the junction unmatched. The CDR3 has 15 amino acids. CDR3 region: CASSMLDSRDRGQYF. For the CDR3, the DNA is TGTGCCAGTAGTATGTTAGACTCCCGGGACAGGGGACAGTACTTC.

The V call is TRBV11-2, the J call TRBJ1-1; possible D gene TRBD1, 5 bases. The CDR3 totals 12 residues. Germline CDR1 reads SGHAT; CDR2 reads FQNNGV. The V and J ends lost 5 bases and 4 bases respectively, with 8 bases between them. CDR3 nucleotides: TGTGCCAGCAGCCCCCAGGGCACTGAAGCTTTCTTT. Encoded protein: CASSPQGTEAFF.

The CDR3 DNA reads as TGTGCCAGCAGCTCGGGACTCCGCTACGAGCAGTACTTC. Its translation is CASSSGLRYEQYF. The chain joins TRBV7-9 to TRBJ2-7; tentatively, D is TRBD2 (6 bases). Germline V gives CDR1 SEHNR, CDR2 FQNEAQ (reference sequence). V gave up 4 bases and J gave up 3 bases, with 10 bases separating them. This CDR3 region has 13 residues.

V and J are TRBV30 and TRBJ2-3; TRBD2 agrees at 9 bases. The J segment lost 6 bases and the V segment lost 3 bases, leaving 7 bases of the junction unmatched. Germline lookup yields CDR1 GTSNPN and CDR2 SVGIG (reference sequence). CDR3 length: 14 residues. The CDR3 DNA sequence: TGTGCCTGGAGACGGCGGGGGGGGCGGGATACGCAGTATTTT. Protein product: CAWRRRGGRDTQYF.

This chain joins TRBV5-1 and TRBJ2-1; 8 bases fit TRBD2. The CDR3 is made up of 16 amino acids. The V gene's germline CDR1 is SGHRS and CDR2 YFSETQ. The ends lost 3 bases at V and 5 bases at J; junction bases unmatched: 10. DNA for the CDR3: TGCGCCAGCAGCTCCCAGCTAAGCGGGAGAAACAATGAGCAGTTCTTC. Its translation is CASSSQLSGRNNEQFF.

The chain is built from TRBV7-9 and TRBJ2-3; the D gene is possibly TRBD2 (6 bases). The CDR3 covers 18 residues. Trimming pared 5 bases from V and 4 bases from J, leaving 25 bases between. CDR1 is SEHNR, CDR2 FQNEAQ, per germline (reference sequence). The CDR3: CASSLEEVIAGLADTQYF. The CDR3 nucleotides are TGTGCCAGCAGCCTCGAGGAAGTGATCGCGGGATTGGCAGATACGCAGTATTTT.

V is TRBV4-1 and J is TRBJ1-4, with D maybe TRBD1 (5 bases). The CDR3 sequence is 15 residues long. CDR1 is MGHRA and CDR2 is YSYEKL in the germline V gene. V lost 3 bases to trimming and J lost 3 bases, with 11 bases between them. DNA of the CDR3: TGCGCCAGCAGCCAGGGGGGTTTATCTAATGAAAAACTGTTTTTT. Translating it yields CASSQGGLSNEKLFF.

The chain combines TRBV5-5 with TRBJ2-7; 7 nucleotides match TRBD1. CDR1 is SGHKS and CDR2 is YYEKEE in the germline V gene (reference sequence). This CDR3 has 13 residues. The ends lost 6 bases at V and 3 bases at J; junction bases unmatched: 6. CDR3 protein: CASTRTGLYEQYF. The DNA of the CDR3 is TGTGCCAGCACCCGGACAGGCCTCTACGAGCAGTACTTC.

This rearrangement joins TRBV11-2 to TRBJ1-5; 7 nucleotides agree with TRBD1. Per germline, CDR1 SGHAT and CDR2 FQNNGV. Losses at the gene ends were 5 bases for V and 4 bases for J; bases not matched to a gene: 8. The CDR3 sequence is 15 residues long. CDR3 region: CASSQLTGMNQPQHF. The CDR3 bases are TGTGCCAGCAGCCAGTTGACAGGGATGAATCAGCCCCAGCATTTT. Based on the CDR3 plus reference TRBV11-2 and TRBJ1-5, the full variable domain is EAGVAQSPRYKIIEKRQSVAFWCNPISGHATLYWYQQILGQGPKLLIQFQNNGVVDDSQLPKDRFSAERLKGVDSTLKIQPAKLEDSAVYLCASSQLTGMNQPQHFGDGTRLSIL.

The CDR3 protein is CASSFIGGGDTEAFF. The CDR3 DNA reads TGTGCCAGCAGTTTCATCGGAGGGGGGGACACTGAAGCTTTCTTT. This chain joins TRBV28 and TRBJ1-1; possibly TRBD1 for D (6 bases). The CDR3 spans 15 residues. The germline V gene encodes CDR1 MDHEN and CDR2 SYDVKM. Between the trimmed V and J ends, which lost 3 bases and 3 bases, there was a span of 14 bases.

The chain has TRBV25-1 and TRBJ2-6; 9 bases line up with TRBD1. Trimming took 4 bases from V and 2 from J; bases not matched to a gene: 6. The CDR3 loop spans 17 amino acids. Germline V gene sequence: CDR1 MGHDK, CDR2 SYGVNS. The CDR3 reads CASSGNTGGAGANVLTF. The CDR3 bases are TGTGCCAGCAGTGGGAACACAGGGGGCGCTGGGGCCAACGTCCTGACTTTC.

The chain is built from TRBV9 and TRBJ2-4; weak D call: TRBD2 (7 bases). The CDR3 loop spans 16 amino acids. Germline values: CDR1 SGDLS, CDR2 YYNGEE. The ends were cut back, 0 bases at V and 5 bases at J, with 15 bases in the middle. CDR3 sequence (DNA): TGTGCCAGCAGCGTAGGGCTGGGGGGGGGCGAAAACATTCAGTACTTC. It translates to CASSVGLGGGENIQYF.

J is TRBJ1-1 and V is TRBV6-6, with a tentative D call TRBD1 (6 bases). The CDR3 is 15 amino acids. Trimming cost V 7 bases and J 3 bases, with 18 bases left between them. Germline V gives CDR1 MNHNY, CDR2 SVGAGI (reference sequence). The CDR3 sequence is CASTSPPKGDTEAFF. The CDR3 bases are TGTGCCAGCACCTCCCCGCCTAAGGGGGACACTGAAGCTTTCTTT.

J is TRBJ2-3 and V is TRBV29-1; 7 bases line up with TRBD1. Germline lookup yields CDR1 SQVTM and CDR2 ANQGSEA. The CDR3 spans 13 residues. Germline trimming cut 6 bases from V and 3 bases from J; bases unmatched to any gene: 6. CDR3 in amino acids: CSVAPGQTDTQYF. The CDR3 nucleotides are TGCAGCGTCGCCCCGGGACAGACAGATACGCAGTATTTT.

The rearrangement joins TRBV7-2 to TRBJ2-7, with a weak D call TRBD1 (6 bases). Trimming left V 4 bases short and J 7 bases short, with 17 bases between. Germline CDR1 is SGHTA and CDR2 is FQGNSA. The CDR3 is 14 residues long. The CDR3 DNA reads TGTGCCAGCAGCTCGCGCCAGGGGACCATAGAGCAGTACTTC. Protein: CASSSRQGTIEQYF.

In this sample, this clone turned up a few times. The rearrangement links TRBV6-6 to TRBJ2-7; 12 nucleotides line up with TRBD2. V was clipped by 7 bases and J by 5 bases; unmatched bases: 9. The length of the CDR3 is 15 residues. Looked up from germline, CDR1 is MNHNY and CDR2 is SVGAGI (reference sequence). CDR3 DNA: TGTGCCAGCATGAGGGCTAGCGGGAGGGCAAACGAGCAGTACTTC. This gives the protein CASMRASGRANEQYF.

V and J are TRBV19 and TRBJ2-7, with D possibly matching TRBD1 (6 bases). CDR3 size: 12 residues. Looked up from germline, CDR1 is LNHDA and CDR2 is SQIVND (reference sequence). Trimming cost V 7 bases and J 5 bases, with 12 bases left between them. DNA for the CDR3: TGTGCCAGTAAAGGGACAACAGACGAGCAGTACTTC. Translating it yields CASKGTTDEQYF. Full variable domain (remainder filled in from reference TRBV19 and TRBJ2-7): DGGITQSPKYLFRKEGQNVTLSCEQNLNHDAMYWYRQDPGQGLRLIYYSQIVNDFQKGDIAEGYSVSREKKESFPLTVTSAQKNPTAFYLCASKGTTDEQYFGPGTRLTVT.

This clone appeared a few times. CDR3 region: CSVEDRLAGATEQYF. The CDR3 DNA reads as TGCAGCGTTGAAGATCGGCTAGCGGGAGCGACCGAGCAGTACTTC. V gene TRBV29-1 combines with J gene TRBJ2-7, with TRBD2 identical over 10 bases. This CDR3 region has 15 residues. Germline CDR1 and CDR2: SQVTM and ANQGSEA. After removal of 0 bases from V and 6 bases from J, the junction contained 8 bases not matched to a gene.

There are a few counts of this clone. The rearrangement joins TRBV5-1 to TRBJ1-1, with a tentative D call TRBD1 (5 bases). Germline values: CDR1 SGHRS, CDR2 YFSETQ. The CDR3 is 12 amino acids. V was clipped by 4 bases and J by 6 bases, with 10 bases between them. CDR3 DNA: TGCGCCAGCAGCCTGCGGGGGGCTGAAGCTTTCTTT. Residues: CASSLRGAEAFF.

This clone was found a few times. The J gene is TRBJ2-2, the V gene TRBV30; D unresolved. The CDR3 contains 11 residues. Germline-derived CDR1 and CDR2 are GTSNPN and SVGIG (reference sequence). Trimming left V 5 bases short and J 5 bases short, with 6 bases between. CDR3 loop: CAWGETGELFF. The CDR3 coding sequence is TGTGCCTGGGGAGAGACCGGGGAGCTGTTTTTT.

This chain links TRBV7-9 with TRBJ2-7, with 7 bases identical to TRBD1. The CDR3 has 14 amino acids. The ends lost 5 bases at V and 2 bases at J; junction bases unmatched: 6. The germline CDR1 and CDR2 sequences are SEHNR and FQNEAQ (reference sequence). This chain's CDR3 is CASSPAGTAYEQYF. The CDR3 DNA reads as TGTGCCAGCAGCCCCGCCGGGACAGCCTACGAGCAGTACTTC.

J is TRBJ2-6 and V is TRBV27; D call uncertain. Germline CDR1 MNHEY, CDR2 SMNVEV (reference sequence). The ends were cut back, 5 bases at V and 4 bases at J, with 6 bases in the middle. The CDR3 loop spans 13 amino acids. The CDR3 is CASSPSGANVLTF. The CDR3 nucleotides read TGTGCCAGCAGTCCTTCCGGGGCCAACGTCCTGACTTTC.

V gene TRBV7-3 combines with J gene TRBJ2-1; TRBD2 is a possible D gene (6 bases). The CDR3 covers 11 residues. The germline V gene encodes CDR1 SGHTA and CDR2 FQGTGA. Trimming took off 11 bases at V and 10 bases at J, with 15 bases between the two ends. CDR3 nucleotides: TGTGCCTGCCAGGACTATTGCGAGCAGTTCTTC. Protein: CACQDYCEQFF.

This clone was found a few times. V gene TRBV27 combines with J gene TRBJ2-7; 9 bases map to TRBD2. Germline CDR1 reads MNHEY; CDR2 reads SMNVEV (reference sequence). The V segment lost 2 bases and the J segment 2 bases; nucleotides outside the gene matches: 4. The CDR3 is 15 residues long. CDR3 region: CASSLMREGPYEQYF. CDR3 nucleotide sequence: TGTGCCAGCAGTTTAATGCGGGAGGGCCCCTACGAGCAGTACTTC.

The chain uses TRBV6-1 and TRBJ2-2; a weak D match, TRBD1 (5 bases). This CDR3 comprises 15 residues. Per the germline V gene, CDR1 is MNHNS and CDR2 is SASEGT. V shed 6 bases and J shed 5 bases, with 16 bases lying between them. Here the CDR3 reads CASRGQGISTGELFF. CDR3 sequence (DNA): TGTGCCAGCAGAGGTCAGGGTATATCAACCGGGGAGCTGTTTTTT.

The CDR3 spells CASSLAPRETQYF. CDR3 in DNA: TGTGCCAGCAGCTTAGCTCCCCGGGAGACCCAGTACTTC. The V call is TRBV7-2, the J call TRBJ2-5, with unresolved D. Germline CDR1 SGHTA, CDR2 FQGNSA. Trimming cost V 0 bases and J 5 bases, with 7 bases left between them. This CDR3 contains 13 residues.